These 19 T cell receptor beta chains share one sample of origin, sequenced in a study of sequential checkpoint blockade in melanoma. As to treatment: randomized to nivolumab then ipilimumab (arm A) or the reverse (arm B). Using immunoSEQ multiplex PCR, the repertoire was profiled, and TCRdb retains in-frame clones only, with some absent. The sample yields about 30,000 clones, about 80% seen once. Source: CD8+ T cells sorted from blood (inferred from file names), taken from a patient given nivolumab and ipilimumab in sequence. These receptors originate from a human donor with melanoma.

The V call is TRBV19, the J call TRBJ1-5; D not certain. The CDR3 is made up of 14 amino acids. Germline CDR1 LNHDA, CDR2 SQIVND (reference sequence). Trimming took off 9 bases at V and 4 bases at J, with 16 bases between the two ends. The CDR3 loop is CASAVVSGNQPQHF. DNA for the CDR3: TGTGCCAGCGCCGTTGTGTCCGGGAATCAGCCCCAGCATTTT.

The CDR3 spells CASSQVWPNTEAFF. CDR3 bases: TGCGCCAGCAGCCAAGTATGGCCGAACACTGAAGCTTTCTTT. This chain uses TRBV4-3 with TRBJ1-1; D gene unclear. The length of the CDR3 is 14 residues. The V gene's germline CDR1 is LGHNA and CDR2 YSLEER. Trimming took off 1 base at V and 1 base at J, with 7 bases between the two ends.

This sequence joins TRBV19 and TRBJ2-1; a possible D gene is TRBD1 (6 bases). CDR3 length: 15 residues. The ends were cut back, 7 bases at V and 0 bases at J, with 13 bases in the middle. Germline V lookup: CDR1 LNHDA, CDR2 SQIVND (reference sequence). The CDR3 DNA follows: TGTGCCAGTACCGCAGGGGTCGGCTCCTACAATGAGCAGTTCTTC. Amino acids: CASTAGVGSYNEQFF.

The rearrangement links TRBV7-6 to TRBJ2-5; no clear D. Matching the DNA end better, TRBJ2-7 makes the J call doubtful. CDR3 length: 16 amino acids. Germline V gives CDR1 SGHVS, CDR2 FNYEAQ. CDR3 sequence reads: CASSLAPSYSNYEQYF. The CDR3, as DNA: TGTGCCAGCAGCTTAGCGCCTTCCTACTCGAACTACGAGCAGTACTTC.

V is TRBV7-9 and J is TRBJ1-4, with 7 positions matching TRBD1. CDR3 length equals 15 residues. Trimming took 1 base from V and 1 from J; bases not matched to a gene: 0. The V gene's germline CDR1 is SEHNR and CDR2 FQNEAQ (reference sequence). In DNA form, the CDR3 reads TGTGCCAGCAGCTTAGGACAGGGAACTAATGAAAAACTGTTTTTT. It is translated as CASSLGQGTNEKLFF.

CDR3 coding DNA: TGTGCCAGCGTGGGGAGTCTAGGTACCGGGGAGCTGTTTTTT. It specifies CASVGSLGTGELFF. The chain has TRBV25-1 and TRBJ2-2; tentative D call: TRBD2 (5 bases). The CDR3 covers 14 residues. Trimming pared 8 bases from V and 5 bases from J, leaving 15 bases between. In germline, CDR1 is MGHDK, CDR2 SYGVNS. Full variable domain (remainder filled in from reference TRBV25-1 and TRBJ2-2): EADIYQTPRYLVIGTGKKITLECSQTMGHDKMYWYQQDPGMELHLIHYSYGVNSTEKGDLSSESTVSRIRTEHFPLTLESARPSHTSQYLCASVGSLGTGELFFGEGSRLTVL.

This clone was counted between two and nine times. J is TRBJ1-6 and V is TRBV6-1; 7 positions match TRBD1. The trim removed 3 bases at V and 9 bases at J, leaving 8 bases unmatched. CDR1 is MNHNS, CDR2 SASEGT, per germline. This CDR3 contains 15 residues. For the CDR3, the DNA is TGTGCCAGCAGTGAGAGGACAGGCCTCCTTTCACCCCTCCACTTT. It specifies CASSERTGLLSPLHF.

This chain links TRBV6-5 with TRBJ2-1; 9 positions agree with TRBD1. The CDR3 has 15 amino acids. The trim removed 6 bases at V and 7 bases at J, leaving 10 bases unmatched. CDR1 and CDR2 from the germline V gene are MNHEY and SVGAGI. The CDR3 DNA reads as TGTGCCAGCAGGCCCGGACAGGGGACGGGAAATGAGCAGTTCTTC. This sequence encodes CASRPGQGTGNEQFF.

The chain uses TRBV6-4 and TRBJ2-7; 12 nucleotides match TRBD2. The germline V gene encodes CDR1 MRHNA and CDR2 SNTAGT. This CDR3 is built from 14 residues. J was trimmed by 5 bases and V by 7 bases; bases with no gene match: 6. In nucleotides, the CDR3 is TGTGCCAGCATTATACTAGCGGGGGGCCACGAGCAGTACTTC. This codes for CASIILAGGHEQYF.

The V and J genes are TRBV18 and TRBJ1-2; no firm D call. CDR3 length: 16 amino acids. Germline V lookup: CDR1 KGHSH, CDR2 LQKENI. V lost 2 bases and J lost 7, with 20 bases in between. The CDR3 coding sequence is TGTGCCAGCTCACCAATGTCCGAGGTCGGCGGTTTTGGCTACACCTTC. This encodes CASSPMSEVGGFGYTF.

The CDR3: CASSYGGELFF. DNA of the CDR3: TGTGCCAGCAGTTACGGGGGGGAGCTGTTTTTT. The chain uses TRBV7-9 and TRBJ2-2; D uncertain. From germline, CDR1 is SEHNR and CDR2 FQNEAQ (reference sequence). The V and J ends lost 6 bases and 8 bases respectively, with 7 bases between them. CDR3 size: 11 residues.

V usage is TRBV7-9 and J usage is TRBJ2-1, with D tentatively TRBD2 (5 bases). The germline CDR1 and CDR2 sequences are SEHNR and FQNEAQ (reference sequence). The germline V and J ends were trimmed by 5 bases and 5 bases, with 10 bases remaining between them. The CDR3 covers 13 residues. CDR3 residues: CASSPPGDNEQFF. CDR3 nucleotides: TGTGCCAGCAGCCCCCCCGGGGACAATGAGCAGTTCTTC.

This rearrangement joins TRBV19 to TRBJ2-3, with 13 bases aligning to TRBD2. There are 16 residues in the CDR3. Trimming at V came to 5 bases and at J to 6 bases, leaving 8 bases not matched to a gene. From germline, CDR1 is LNHDA and CDR2 SQIVND (reference sequence). CDR3 bases: TGTGCCAGTAGTCCCTCGGGACTAGCGGGGTCTGATACGCAGTATTTT. The encoded protein is CASSPSGLAGSDTQYF.

This chain joins TRBV30 and TRBJ1-2; 12 nucleotides match TRBD1. CDR1 is GTSNPN and CDR2 is SVGIG in the germline V gene (reference sequence). J gave up 4 bases and V 6 bases, and 15 bases lay outside the gene matches. CDR3 length: 17 residues. The chain's CDR3 is CACMFLGQGAATYGYTF. CDR3 in DNA: TGTGCCTGCATGTTCTTGGGACAGGGGGCCGCCACCTATGGCTACACCTTC.

V and J are TRBV19 and TRBJ1-5; D unclear. V lost 6 bases and J lost 7, with 10 bases in between. The CDR3 length is 12 residues. Germline CDR1 LNHDA, CDR2 SQIVND (reference sequence). The CDR3 spells CASRSGIQPQHF. The CDR3 DNA reads TGTGCCAGTAGGTCGGGAATACAGCCCCAGCATTTT.

This clone has a single count. J is TRBJ1-1 and V is TRBV29-1; TRBD1 agrees at 7 bases. This CDR3 contains 13 residues. The V segment lost 3 bases and the J segment 5 bases; nucleotides outside the gene matches: 6. Looked up from germline, CDR1 is SQVTM and CDR2 is ANQGSEA. As DNA, the CDR3 is TGCAGCGTTGACAGGGGGGATTGGACTGAAGCTTTCTTT. The encoded protein is CSVDRGDWTEAFF.

The rearrangement joins TRBV28 to TRBJ2-1, with TRBD2 identical over 8 bases. Germline trimming cut 5 bases from V and 5 bases from J; bases unmatched to any gene: 11. Germline loops: CDR1 MDHEN, CDR2 SYDVKM. CDR3 length: 16 amino acids. CDR3 nucleotides: TGTGCCAGCAGTCCAAGGACTAGGCGGGGGGACAATGAGCAGTTCTTC. Amino acids: CASSPRTRRGDNEQFF.

This chain joins TRBV5-4 and TRBJ2-1; D might be TRBD1 (6 bases). Germline loops: CDR1 SGHNT, CDR2 YYREEE (reference sequence). The CDR3 runs 17 residues. V dropped 1 base and J dropped 6 bases, with 20 bases sitting between them. CDR3 nucleotides: TGTGCCAGCAGCTTGTTTCACCGGGACAACAGACGCAATGAGCAGTTCTTC. As protein: CASSLFHRDNRRNEQFF.

The chain carries TRBV15 and TRBJ1-5; tentative D call: TRBD1 (6 bases). Trimming removed 4 bases at V and 4 bases at J, with 8 bases between. CDR1 LNHNV and CDR2 YYDKDF come from the germline V gene (reference sequence). The CDR3 consists of 13 residues. CDR3 amino acids: CATSTQGNQPQHF. The DNA of the CDR3 is TGTGCCACCAGCACACAGGGTAATCAGCCCCAGCATTTT.